These 6 T cell receptor beta chains came from one sample sequenced in a study of T-cell memory formation after mild COVID-19. Via MiXCR, TCRdb re-called the 5' RACE reads, giving one row per CDR3 protein. Seen here are approximately 450,000 distinct CDR3 sequences, about 20% observed once, and the top ten hold around an eighth. The source material was PBMCs or a T cell subset sorted from them (not recorded which). Receptor source: an adult woman who had mild COVID-19 (a few samples of this study predate the infection). Cell type and time point are not known.

This clonotype was counted between two and nine times. V usage is TRBV7-3 and J usage is TRBJ2-5; D possibly matches TRBD1 or TRBD2 (6 bases each). Germline V gene lookup returns CDR1 SGHTA and CDR2 FQGTGA. Trimming shortened V by 2 bases and J by 6 bases, and 19 bases separated the two germline ends. This CDR3 is 16 amino acids long. This chain's CDR3 is CASSLDRTSGGKTQYF. CDR3 DNA sequence: TGTGCCAGCAGCTTAGACAGGACGTCCGGCGGGAAGACCCAGTACTTC.

This clonotype appeared a few times. V usage is TRBV12-3 or TRBV12-4 and J usage is TRBJ2-5; D perhaps matches TRBD1 (6 bases). There are 15 residues in the CDR3. V was clipped by 5 bases and J by 5 bases, with 18 bases between them. The CDR3 nucleotides are TGTGCCAGCAGTAGGGACAACCTAAGGCAGGAGACCCAGTACTTC. It yields the protein CASSRDNLRQETQYF.

There are a few counts of this clonotype. The genes are TRBV9 and TRBJ2-3; possibly TRBD2 for D (5 bases). Germline V gene data show CDR1 as SGDLS and CDR2 as YYNGEE. This CDR3 has 15 residues. The ends were cut back, 0 bases at V and 4 bases at J, with 12 bases in the middle. Here the CDR3 DNA reads TGTGCCAGCAGCGTAGGGAGCCTAGCATCAGATACGCAGTATTTT. It specifies CASSVGSLASDTQYF.

J is TRBJ1-2 and V is TRBV6-1, with D possibly TRBD1 on 6 matching bases. Germline-derived CDR1 and CDR2 are MNHNS and SASEGT. The CDR3 is 14 residues long. V was cut by 2 bases and J by 10 bases, with 17 bases left in between. The CDR3 DNA reads TGTGCCAGCAGTGAAATTGCCTTGACAGGCCCCTACACCTTC. Protein: CASSEIALTGPYTF.

This clonotype appeared a few times. This sequence joins TRBV11-2 and TRBJ1-1; 8 bases line up with TRBD1. Germline trimming cut 2 bases from V and 1 base from J; bases unmatched to any gene: 3. CDR1 SGHAT and CDR2 FQNNGV come from the germline V gene. The CDR3 covers 15 residues. CDR3 region: CASSLHQGANTEAFF. In nucleotides, the CDR3 is TGTGCCAGCAGCTTACATCAGGGGGCGAACACTGAAGCTTTCTTT.

Written as DNA, the CDR3 is TGTGCCAGCAGCCAAGCAGGAGCTGGGGCCAACGTCCTGACTTTC. As protein: CASSQAGAGANVLTF. The chain recombines TRBV3-1 with TRBJ2-6; no reliable D call. The germline CDR1 and CDR2 sequences are LGHDT and YNNKEL (reference sequence). This CDR3 is built from 15 residues. Trimming shortened V by 1 base and J by 2 bases, and 6 bases separated the two germline ends. The whole variable domain, filled in from reference TRBV3-1 and TRBJ2-6, reads DTAVSQTPKYLVTQMGNDKSIKCEQNLGHDTMYWYKQDSKKFLKIMFSYNNKELIINETVPNRFSPKSPDKAHLNLHINSLELGDSAVYFCASSQAGAGANVLTFGAGSRLTVL.